The 30 T cell receptor beta chains below come from one sample, sequenced in a study of blood T cell repertoires in COVID-19 (dated by TCRdb to the early 2020s). Library creation used the immunoSEQ multiplex PCR assay. The table was pulled from immuneACCESS by TCRdb, which kept in-frame rearrangements only. Such tables lose some clones; where checked, under half of the loss comes from unresolved V genes, and the rest has no known cause. Across this sample there are approximately 120,000 clones, with approximately 85% seen only once. In total, the top ten clones hold around 3.2% of the sample. Sequences were obtained from peripheral blood. These receptors were obtained from an elderly woman with COVID-19, enrolled during active disease.

This chain links TRBV6-1 with TRBJ1-2; D not resolved. The germline V gene has CDR1 MNHNS and CDR2 SASEGT. The CDR3 extends over 12 amino acids. V lost 6 bases and J lost 6, with 11 bases in between. The CDR3 region is CASRLSMDGYTF. CDR3 DNA: TGTGCCAGCAGACTTAGTATGGATGGCTACACCTTC.

The chain recombines TRBV19 with TRBJ1-1, with a tentative D call TRBD1 (6 bases). CDR1 is LNHDA and CDR2 is SQIVND in the germline V gene (reference sequence). This CDR3 is 16 amino acids long. Trimming took off 5 bases at V and 0 bases at J, with 16 bases between the two ends. CDR3 protein: CASSPQDSSMNTEAFF. The CDR3 DNA sequence: TGTGCCAGTAGTCCCCAGGACAGTTCCATGAACACTGAAGCTTTCTTT.

The chain is built from TRBV6-5 and TRBJ2-1, with D maybe TRBD2 (6 bases). Germline CDR1 and CDR2: MNHEY and SVGAGI. CDR3 length equals 16 residues. With 0 bases removed from V and 0 bases from J, the gap between germline ends came to 9 bases. Here the CDR3 DNA reads TGTGCCAGCAGTTACTCGACGACTAGCTCCTACAATGAGCAGTTCTTC. Encoded protein: CASSYSTTSSYNEQFF.

A single count supports this clone. This rearrangement joins TRBV5-4 to TRBJ2-1, with D hard to call. The CDR3 consists of 11 residues. V was cut by 1 base and J by 8 bases, with 4 bases left in between. CDR1 is SGHNT and CDR2 is YYREEE in the germline V gene (reference sequence). CDR3 nucleotide sequence: TGTGCCAGCAGCTTGAGCGATGAGCAGTTCTTC. Protein: CASSLSDEQFF. Variable domain in full (rest from reference TRBV5-4 and TRBJ2-1): ETGVTQSPTHLIKTRGQQVTLRCSSQSGHNTVSWYQQALGQGPQFIFQYYREEENGRGNFPPRFSGLQFPNYSSELNVNALELDDSALYLCASSLSDEQFFGPGTRLTVL.

This clone has only one observation. The chain recombines TRBV18 with TRBJ1-6; 8 nucleotides line up with TRBD1. J lost 7 bases, V lost 6 bases, and 8 bases had no gene match. CDR3 length: 15 residues. Germline lookup yields CDR1 KGHSH and CDR2 LQKENI. The CDR3 region is CASSVGQGRNSPLHF. CDR3 coding DNA: TGTGCCAGCTCGGTTGGACAGGGACGCAATTCACCCCTCCACTTT.

The chain combines TRBV14 with TRBJ2-5, with 7 positions matching TRBD1. Per the germline V gene, CDR1 is SGHDN and CDR2 is FVKESK. This CDR3 contains 13 residues. V shed 2 bases, J shed 6 bases, and the junction held 3 bases outside the gene matches. The CDR3 DNA is TGTGCCAGCAGCCAAACAGGGGAGAAGACCCAGTACTTC. Amino acid sequence: CASSQTGEKTQYF. The entire variable domain, with the rest obtained from reference TRBV14 and TRBJ2-5, is as follows: EAGVTQFPSHSVIEKGQTVTLRCDPISGHDNLYWYRRVMGKEIKFLLHFVKESKQDESGMPNNRFLAERTGGTYSTLKVQPAELEDSGVYFCASSQTGEKTQYFGPGTRLLVL.

The chain couples TRBV27 to TRBJ1-5; D is perhaps TRBD1 (6 bases). Germline V gene data show CDR1 as MNHEY and CDR2 as SMNVEV (reference sequence). Trimming left V 6 bases short and J 0 bases short, with 12 bases between. The CDR3 runs 15 residues. The CDR3 sequence is CASREIQGSNQPQHF. The CDR3 coding sequence is TGTGCCAGCAGGGAGATACAGGGTAGCAATCAGCCCCAGCATTTT.

The gene calls are TRBV5-4 and TRBJ2-5; D is possibly TRBD1 (8 bases). The V gene's germline CDR1 is SGHNT and CDR2 YYREEE (reference sequence). V lost 3 bases to trimming and J lost 5 bases, with 14 bases between them. The length of the CDR3 is 14 residues. CDR3: CASSSTGEGETQYF. The CDR3, as DNA: TGTGCCAGCAGCTCGACAGGGGAGGGGGAGACCCAGTACTTC.

This clone was found once. The genes are TRBV5-6 and TRBJ1-1, with unresolved D. Germline CDR1 and CDR2: SGHDT and YYEEEE. Trimming shortened V by 2 bases and J by 1 base, and 9 bases separated the two germline ends. The CDR3 has 14 amino acids. This CDR3 reads CASSFGGANTEAFF. The CDR3 region has the DNA TGTGCCAGCAGCTTCGGAGGCGCGAACACTGAAGCTTTCTTT. Looking up the rest from reference TRBV5-6 and TRBJ1-1 gives the full variable domain: DAGVTQSPTHLIKTRGQQVTLRCSPKSGHDTVSWYQQALGQGPQFIFQYYEEEERQRGNFPDRFSGHQFPNYSSELNVNALLLGDSALYLCASSFGGANTEAFFGQGTRLTVV.

The chain recombines TRBV4-3 with TRBJ2-3; D gene uncertain. The germline V and J ends were trimmed by 2 bases and 0 bases, with 15 bases remaining between them. Germline V gene lookup returns CDR1 LGHNA and CDR2 YSLEER. This CDR3 has 17 amino acids. For the CDR3, the DNA is TGCGCCAGCAGCCAACGGATGGGCTCATCTAGCACAGATACGCAGTATTTT. Translating it yields CASSQRMGSSSTDTQYF.

The chain employs TRBV9 and TRBJ2-7; 12 bases fit TRBD2. V shed 6 bases and J 5 bases; nucleotides not matched to a gene: 6. The CDR3 is made up of 14 amino acids. The germline V gene encodes CDR1 SGDLS and CDR2 YYNGEE. The CDR3 region has the DNA TGTGCCAGCAAATCTAGCGGGAGGGGCGACGAGCAGTACTTC. Translated: CASKSSGRGDEQYF.

This chain uses TRBV5-1 with TRBJ1-3; a possible D gene is TRBD1 (5 bases). V dropped 5 bases and J dropped 1 base, with 10 bases sitting between them. The CDR3 sequence is 14 residues long. The V gene's germline CDR1 is SGHRS and CDR2 YFSETQ. CDR3 coding DNA: TGCGCCAGCAGGGCCCAGGGATCTGGAAACACCATATATTTT. Residues: CASRAQGSGNTIYF. Complete variable domain (other parts from reference TRBV5-1 and TRBJ1-3): KAGVTQTPRYLIKTRGQQVTLSCSPISGHRSVSWYQQTPGQGLQFLFEYFSETQRNKGNFPGRFSGRQFSNSRSEMNVSTLELGDSALYLCASRAQGSGNTIYFGEGSWLTVV.

The V call is TRBV7-3, the J call TRBJ2-1; D remains ambiguous. This CDR3 is 17 amino acids long. V was pared by 1 base and J by 0 bases, with 13 bases between. CDR1 is SGHTA, CDR2 FQGTGA, per germline. The DNA of the CDR3 is TGTGCCAGCAGCTTAATACACGCAACATACTCCTACAATGAGCAGTTCTTC. This translates into CASSLIHATYSYNEQFF.

The chain carries TRBV19 and TRBJ2-2; D remains unclear. The V gene's germline CDR1 is LNHDA and CDR2 SQIVND (reference sequence). Deletions cut 5 bases from V and 7 bases from J, with 8 bases between. The CDR3 is made up of 12 amino acids. Here the CDR3 DNA reads TGTGCCAGTAGTTTCCCCGTCGGGGAGCTGTTTTTT. Translating gives CASSFPVGELFF.

The rearrangement joins TRBV11-2 to TRBJ2-7; 8 bases align to TRBD2. The CDR3 loop spans 14 amino acids. J was trimmed by 4 bases and V by 1 base; bases with no gene match: 3. Germline V lookup: CDR1 SGHAT, CDR2 FQNNGV. The CDR3 loop is CASSLGLAKYEQYF. In DNA form, the CDR3 reads TGTGCCAGCAGCTTAGGACTAGCGAAATACGAGCAGTACTTC.

This clone was observed once. V and J are TRBV5-1 and TRBJ2-1, with a weak D call TRBD2 (5 bases). Germline-derived CDR1 and CDR2 are SGHRS and YFSETQ. CDR3 length: 15 amino acids. With 4 bases removed from V and 6 bases from J, the gap between germline ends came to 17 bases. The CDR3 region has the DNA TGCGCCAGCAGCGCACGGGGTATTGGGTCCAATGAGCAGTTCTTC. Amino acid sequence: CASSARGIGSNEQFF. Full variable domain (remainder filled in from reference TRBV5-1 and TRBJ2-1): KAGVTQTPRYLIKTRGQQVTLSCSPISGHRSVSWYQQTPGQGLQFLFEYFSETQRNKGNFPGRFSGRQFSNSRSEMNVSTLELGDSALYLCASSARGIGSNEQFFGPGTRLTVL.

The genes are TRBV5-1 and TRBJ2-2; a possible D gene is TRBD2 (5 bases). V lost 4 bases, J lost 0 bases, and 10 bases lay in between. This CDR3 spans 15 amino acids. Per the germline V gene, CDR1 is SGHRS and CDR2 is YFSETQ. In DNA, the CDR3 is TGCGCCAGCAGCAAAGAGACTACGAACACCGGGGAGCTGTTTTTT. It encodes CASSKETTNTGELFF.

This clone was found once. The chain combines TRBV19 with TRBJ2-1; TRBD2 matches at 10 bases. Germline assignment: CDR1 LNHDA and CDR2 SQIVND (reference sequence). With 2 bases clipped from V and 7 bases from J, the junction kept 5 bases outside the gene matches. The CDR3 runs 15 residues. The CDR3 protein is CASSISSGSTNEQFF. CDR3 DNA sequence: TGTGCCAGTAGTATATCTAGCGGGAGTACGAATGAGCAGTTCTTC. Combining the CDR3 with reference TRBV19 and TRBJ2-1 gives the whole variable domain DGGITQSPKYLFRKEGQNVTLSCEQNLNHDAMYWYRQDPGQGLRLIYYSQIVNDFQKGDIAEGYSVSREKKESFPLTVTSAQKNPTAFYLCASSISSGSTNEQFFGPGTRLTVL.

The chain combines TRBV5-4 with TRBJ1-3, with D maybe TRBD1 (5 bases). Germline V gene lookup returns CDR1 SGHNT and CDR2 YYREEE (reference sequence). With 1 base removed from V and 1 base from J, the gap between germline ends came to 9 bases. The CDR3 totals 15 residues. The CDR3 nucleotides read TGTGCCAGCAGCTTGTCTGCAGGGTCTGGAAACACCATATATTTT. Its protein is CASSLSAGSGNTIYF.

The DNA for the CDR3 is TGTGCCAGCAGTGAAGTGTCGGTTGTTTCTCTTGGCGGGAGTGAAGCTTTCTTT. Its translation is CASSEVSVVSLGGSEAFF. The chain employs TRBV6-1 and TRBJ1-1; D gene unclear. Trimming pared 1 base from V and 7 bases from J, leaving 25 bases between. This CDR3 region has 18 residues. The V gene's germline CDR1 is MNHNS and CDR2 SASEGT.

The J gene is TRBJ2-3, the V gene TRBV10-3; 15 bases are shared with TRBD2. CDR1 and CDR2 from the germline V gene are ENHRY and SYGVKD. The CDR3 totals 16 residues. The trim removed 6 bases at V and 5 bases at J, leaving 6 bases unmatched. CDR3 nucleotides: TGTGCCATCAGGCCGGGACTAGCGGGGGGTATAGATACGCAGTATTTT. Amino acids: CAIRPGLAGGIDTQYF.

This rearrangement joins TRBV9 to TRBJ2-7, with 10 positions matching TRBD1. After removal of 2 bases from V and 5 bases from J, the junction contained 4 bases not matched to a gene. Germline CDR1 reads SGDLS; CDR2 reads YYNGEE. The CDR3 totals 14 residues. Written as DNA, the CDR3 is TGTGCCAGCAGCGTTGGGACAGGGGTTGACGAGCAGTACTTC. Its translation is CASSVGTGVDEQYF.

The chain joins TRBV28 to TRBJ1-2; 7 bases agree with TRBD1. Germline lookup yields CDR1 MDHEN and CDR2 SYDVKM. Germline trimming cut 6 bases from V and 3 bases from J; bases unmatched to any gene: 7. CDR3 length: 14 amino acids. The CDR3 sequence: CASSLGTVHYGYTF. DNA for the CDR3: TGTGCCAGCAGCCTAGGGACAGTTCACTATGGCTACACCTTC.

The chain links TRBV5-4 to TRBJ2-1, with D perhaps TRBD2 (5 bases). V gave up 4 bases and J gave up 11 bases, with 13 bases separating them. Per germline, CDR1 SGHNT and CDR2 YYREEE (reference sequence). The CDR3 consists of 12 residues. The CDR3 DNA reads as TGTGCCAGCAGCGAGGAGGTAGAAAAGCAGTTCTTC. Protein product: CASSEEVEKQFF.

The chain combines TRBV19 with TRBJ1-5, with 10 bases lining up with TRBD1. This CDR3 is 13 amino acids long. With V trimmed by 6 bases and J by 6 bases, 2 bases remained unmatched. Germline CDR1 LNHDA, CDR2 SQIVND (reference sequence). CDR3 sequence (DNA): TGTGCCAGTAGAGGACAGGGGGGTCAGCCCCAGCATTTT. This codes for CASRGQGGQPQHF.

This clone was detected a few times. The J gene is TRBJ2-7, the V gene TRBV11-2; tentatively, D is TRBD1 (5 bases). Per the germline V gene, CDR1 is SGHAT and CDR2 is FQNNGV. The CDR3 is 18 residues long. V lost 6 bases to trimming and J lost 0 bases, with 24 bases between them. CDR3 in DNA: TGTGCCAGCAGTTTTCTGGCAGGGCCCCACCTAGGCTCCTACGAGCAGTACTTC. This gives the protein CASSFLAGPHLGSYEQYF.

This sequence joins TRBV18 and TRBJ2-7; TRBD1 aligns across 12 bases. This CDR3 has 15 residues. CDR1 is KGHSH, CDR2 LQKENI, per germline. With V trimmed by 4 bases and J by 5 bases, 6 bases remained unmatched. CDR3 region: CASSLGTGGQNEQYF. In DNA, the CDR3 is TGTGCCAGCTCACTGGGGACAGGGGGCCAGAACGAGCAGTACTTC.

The V and J genes are TRBV27 and TRBJ1-4, with D possibly TRBD1 on 6 matching bases. The length of the CDR3 is 16 residues. The ends were cut back, 5 bases at V and 8 bases at J, with 21 bases in the middle. Germline assignment: CDR1 MNHEY and CDR2 SMNVEV (reference sequence). CDR3: CASSHYRQEREEKLFF. The CDR3, as DNA: TGTGCCAGCAGTCACTACCGACAGGAGCGAGAAGAAAAACTGTTTTTT.

This chain connects TRBV11-2 to TRBJ2-1; 12 bases match TRBD2. Trimming at V came to 6 bases and at J to 7 bases, leaving 1 base not matched to a gene. The germline gives CDR1 SGHAT, CDR2 FQNNGV. This CDR3 has 13 amino acids. The CDR3 sequence is CASRTSGRNEQFF. The CDR3 nucleotides are TGTGCCAGCAGGACTAGCGGGAGAAATGAGCAGTTCTTC.

The chain employs TRBV6-4 and TRBJ1-1; D might be TRBD1 (6 bases). The CDR3 consists of 14 residues. The V end was cut by 5 bases, the J end by 1 base, with 11 bases between. Germline V gives CDR1 MRHNA, CDR2 SNTAGT. CDR3 nucleotides: TGTGCCAGCAGTCCAGAACAGGGGAACACTGAAGCTTTCTTT. Amino acids: CASSPEQGNTEAFF.